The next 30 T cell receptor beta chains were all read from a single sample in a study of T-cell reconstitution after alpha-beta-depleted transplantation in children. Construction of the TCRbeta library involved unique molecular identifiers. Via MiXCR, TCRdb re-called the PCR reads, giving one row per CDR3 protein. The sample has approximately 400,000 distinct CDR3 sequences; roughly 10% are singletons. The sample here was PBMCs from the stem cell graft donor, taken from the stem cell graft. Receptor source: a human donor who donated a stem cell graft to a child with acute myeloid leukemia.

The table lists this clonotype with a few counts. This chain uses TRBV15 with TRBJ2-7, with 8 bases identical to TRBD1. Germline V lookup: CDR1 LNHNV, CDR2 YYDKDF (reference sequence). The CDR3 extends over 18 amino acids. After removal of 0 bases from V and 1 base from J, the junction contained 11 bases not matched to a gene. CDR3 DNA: TGTGCCACCAGCAGAGATCTGTCAGACACAGGGGGATCCTACGAGCAGTACTTC. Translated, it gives CATSRDLSDTGGSYEQYF. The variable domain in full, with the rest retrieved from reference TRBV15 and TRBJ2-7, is DAMVIQNPRYQVTQFGKPVTLSCSQTLNHNVMYWYQQKSSQAPKLLFHYYDKDFNNEADTPDNFQSRRPNTSFCFLDIRSPGLGDTAMYLCATSRDLSDTGGSYEQYFGPGTRLTVT.

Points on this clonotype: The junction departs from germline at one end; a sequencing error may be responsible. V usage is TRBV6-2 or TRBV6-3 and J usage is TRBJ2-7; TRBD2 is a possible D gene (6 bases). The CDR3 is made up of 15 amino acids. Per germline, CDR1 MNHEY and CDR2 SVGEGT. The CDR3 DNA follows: TGTGCCAGCAGTTACTACGGGAGTGCGTCATACGAGCAGCACTTC. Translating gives CASSYYGSASYEQHF.

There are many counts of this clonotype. CDR3 in amino acids: CASSQTGTGSNEQFF. CDR3 in DNA: TGCGCCAGCAGCCAAACCGGGACAGGGTCCAATGAGCAGTTCTTC. The chain joins TRBV4-1 to TRBJ2-1; TRBD1 agrees at 9 bases. The CDR3 loop spans 15 amino acids. Germline CDR1 reads MGHRA; CDR2 reads YSYEKL. V lost 2 bases, J lost 6 bases, and 5 bases stayed unmatched.

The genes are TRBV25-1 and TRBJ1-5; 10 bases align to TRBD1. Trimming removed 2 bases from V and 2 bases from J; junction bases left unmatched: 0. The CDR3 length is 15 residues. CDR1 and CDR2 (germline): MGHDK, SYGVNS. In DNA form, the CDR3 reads TGTGCCAGCAGTGAAGGACAGGGGGGCAATCAGCCCCAGCATTTT. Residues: CASSEGQGGNQPQHF. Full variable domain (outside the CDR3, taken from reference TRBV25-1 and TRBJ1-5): EADIYQTPRYLVIGTGKKITLECSQTMGHDKMYWYQQDPGMELHLIHYSYGVNSTEKGDLSSESTVSRIRTEHFPLTLESARPSHTSQYLCASSEGQGGNQPQHFGDGTRLSIL.

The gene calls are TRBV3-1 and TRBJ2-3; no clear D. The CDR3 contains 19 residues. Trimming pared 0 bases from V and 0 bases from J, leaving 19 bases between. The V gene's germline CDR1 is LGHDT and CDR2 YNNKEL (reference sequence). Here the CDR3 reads CASSQDGSWRGPSTDTQYF. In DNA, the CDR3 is TGTGCCAGCAGCCAAGACGGAAGCTGGCGCGGACCTAGCACAGATACGCAGTATTTT.

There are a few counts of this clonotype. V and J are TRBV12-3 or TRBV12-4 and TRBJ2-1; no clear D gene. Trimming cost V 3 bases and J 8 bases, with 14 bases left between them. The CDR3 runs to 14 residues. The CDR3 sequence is CASSFDVVGYEQFF. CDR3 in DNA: TGTGCCAGCAGTTTTGACGTGGTGGGCTATGAGCAGTTCTTC.

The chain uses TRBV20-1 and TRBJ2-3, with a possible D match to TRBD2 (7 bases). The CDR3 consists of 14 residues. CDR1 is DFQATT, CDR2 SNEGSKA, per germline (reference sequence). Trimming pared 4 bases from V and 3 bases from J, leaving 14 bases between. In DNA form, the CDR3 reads TGCAGTGCTACTGCGGGGGCTAGGACAGATACGCAGTATTTT. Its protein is CSATAGARTDTQYF.

CDR3 bases: TGTGCCAGCAATCTAGCGGGGGCTGGAGCAGATACGCAGTATTTT. This encodes CASNLAGAGADTQYF. V and J are TRBV12-3 or TRBV12-4 and TRBJ2-3; 10 bases fit TRBD2. The CDR3 totals 15 residues. The ends lost 7 bases at V and 4 bases at J; junction bases unmatched: 8.

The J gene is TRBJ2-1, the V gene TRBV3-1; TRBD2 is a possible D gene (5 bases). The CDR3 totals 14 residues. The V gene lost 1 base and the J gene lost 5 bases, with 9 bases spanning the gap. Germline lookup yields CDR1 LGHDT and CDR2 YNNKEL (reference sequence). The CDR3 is CASSQGTANNEQFF. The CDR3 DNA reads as TGTGCCAGCAGCCAAGGGACTGCCAACAATGAGCAGTTCTTC.

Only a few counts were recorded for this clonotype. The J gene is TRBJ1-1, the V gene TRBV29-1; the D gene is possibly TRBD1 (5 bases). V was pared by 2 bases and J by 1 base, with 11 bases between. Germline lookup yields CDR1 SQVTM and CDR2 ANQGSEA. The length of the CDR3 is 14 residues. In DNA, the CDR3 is TGCAGCGTTGAAAACTCGGGACGGAACACTGAAGCTTTCTTT. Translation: CSVENSGRNTEAFF.

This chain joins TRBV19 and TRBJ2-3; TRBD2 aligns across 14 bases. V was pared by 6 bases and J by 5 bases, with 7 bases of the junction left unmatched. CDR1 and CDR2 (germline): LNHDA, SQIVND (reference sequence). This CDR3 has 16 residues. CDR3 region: CASSPTSGGAGDTQYF. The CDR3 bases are TGTGCCAGTAGCCCGACTAGCGGGGGGGCCGGAGATACGCAGTATTTT.

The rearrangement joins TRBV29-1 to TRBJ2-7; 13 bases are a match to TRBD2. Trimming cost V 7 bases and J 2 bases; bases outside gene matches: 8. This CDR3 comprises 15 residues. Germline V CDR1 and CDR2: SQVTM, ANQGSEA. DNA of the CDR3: TGCAGCGCCTCTCTGGGACTAGCGGGGACCTACGAGCAGTACTTC. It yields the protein CSASLGLAGTYEQYF.

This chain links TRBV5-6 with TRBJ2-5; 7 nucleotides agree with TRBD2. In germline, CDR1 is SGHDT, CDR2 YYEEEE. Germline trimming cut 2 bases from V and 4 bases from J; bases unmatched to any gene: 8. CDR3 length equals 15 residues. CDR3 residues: CASSFEGGPRETQYF. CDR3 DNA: TGTGCCAGCAGCTTCGAGGGAGGGCCGAGAGAGACCCAGTACTTC.

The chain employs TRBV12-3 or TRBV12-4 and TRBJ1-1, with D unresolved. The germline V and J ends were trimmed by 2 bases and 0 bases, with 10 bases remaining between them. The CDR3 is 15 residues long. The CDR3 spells CASSLSTVVNTEAFF. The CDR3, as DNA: TGTGCCAGCAGTTTATCTACAGTCGTGAACACTGAAGCTTTCTTT.

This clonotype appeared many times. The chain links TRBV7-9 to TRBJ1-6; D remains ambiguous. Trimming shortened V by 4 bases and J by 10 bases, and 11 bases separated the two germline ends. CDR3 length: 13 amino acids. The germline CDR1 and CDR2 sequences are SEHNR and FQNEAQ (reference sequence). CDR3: CASSSQRLSPLHF. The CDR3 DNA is TGTGCCAGCAGCTCCCAGCGGTTGTCACCCCTCCACTTT.

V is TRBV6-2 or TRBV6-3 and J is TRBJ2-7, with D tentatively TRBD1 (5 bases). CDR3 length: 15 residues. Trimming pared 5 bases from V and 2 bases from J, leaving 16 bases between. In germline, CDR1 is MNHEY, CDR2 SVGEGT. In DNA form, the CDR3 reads TGTGCCAGCAGTGCCCGCGGAATGGGGCCCTACGAGCAGTACTTC. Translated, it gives CASSARGMGPYEQYF.

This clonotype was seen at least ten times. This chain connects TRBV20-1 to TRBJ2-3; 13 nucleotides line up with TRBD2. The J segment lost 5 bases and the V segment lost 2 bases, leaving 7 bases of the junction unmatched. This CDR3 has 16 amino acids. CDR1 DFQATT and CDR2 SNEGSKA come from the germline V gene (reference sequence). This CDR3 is CSARSTSGGPRDTQYF. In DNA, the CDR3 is TGCAGTGCTAGATCGACTAGCGGGGGGCCGAGAGATACGCAGTATTTT.

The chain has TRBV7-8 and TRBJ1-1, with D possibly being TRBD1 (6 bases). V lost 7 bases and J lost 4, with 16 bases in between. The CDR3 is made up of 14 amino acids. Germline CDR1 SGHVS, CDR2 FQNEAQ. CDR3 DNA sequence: TGTGCCAGCATCCCCCGGGTAGGGGGCACTGAAGCTTTCTTT. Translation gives CASIPRVGGTEAFF.

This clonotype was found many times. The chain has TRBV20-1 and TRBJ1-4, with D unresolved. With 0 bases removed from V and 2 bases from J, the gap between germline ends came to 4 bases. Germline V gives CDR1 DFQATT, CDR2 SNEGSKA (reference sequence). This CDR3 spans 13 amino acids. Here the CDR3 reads CSAREITNEKLFF. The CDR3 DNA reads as TGCAGTGCTAGAGAGATTACTAATGAAAAACTGTTTTTT.

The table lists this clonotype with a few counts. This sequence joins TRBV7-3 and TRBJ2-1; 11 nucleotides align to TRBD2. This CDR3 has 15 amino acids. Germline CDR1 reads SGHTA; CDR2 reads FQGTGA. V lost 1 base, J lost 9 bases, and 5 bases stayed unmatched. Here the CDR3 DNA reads TGTGCCAGCAGCTTAAATAGCGGGGGGGCCCGTGAGCAGTTCTTC. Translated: CASSLNSGGAREQFF.

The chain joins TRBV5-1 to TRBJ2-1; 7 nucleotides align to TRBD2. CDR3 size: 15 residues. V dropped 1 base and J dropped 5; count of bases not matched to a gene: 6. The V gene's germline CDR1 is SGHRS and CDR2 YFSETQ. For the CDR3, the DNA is TGCGCCAGCAGCTTGTGGGAGGGGCTGAACAATGAGCAGTTCTTC. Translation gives CASSLWEGLNNEQFF.

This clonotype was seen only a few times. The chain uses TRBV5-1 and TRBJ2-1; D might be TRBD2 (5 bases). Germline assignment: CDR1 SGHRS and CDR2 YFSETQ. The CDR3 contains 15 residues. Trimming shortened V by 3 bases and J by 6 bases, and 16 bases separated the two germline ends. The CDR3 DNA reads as TGCGCCAGCAGCTCCGGGGTAGTCTTACCCAATGAGCAGTTCTTC. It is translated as CASSSGVVLPNEQFF.

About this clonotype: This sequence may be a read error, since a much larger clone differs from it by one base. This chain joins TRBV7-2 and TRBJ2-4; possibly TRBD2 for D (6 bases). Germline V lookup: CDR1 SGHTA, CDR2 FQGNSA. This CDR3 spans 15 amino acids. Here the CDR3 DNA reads TGTGCCAGCAGCTTAGTCGGGGGATGGGGAAACAGTCAGTACTTC. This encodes CASSLVGGWGNSQYF.

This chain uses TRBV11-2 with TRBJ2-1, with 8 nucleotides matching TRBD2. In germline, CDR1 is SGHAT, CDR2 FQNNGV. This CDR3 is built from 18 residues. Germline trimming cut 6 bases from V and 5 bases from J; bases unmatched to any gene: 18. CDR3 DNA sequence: TGTGCCAGCAGTTCCGGGGCAGCAGGGCGGGAGGTTGACAATGAGCAGTTCTTC. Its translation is CASSSGAAGREVDNEQFF.

This CDR3 is CASSLAGRTEAFF. DNA of the CDR3: TGCGCCAGCAGCTTGGCAGGACGGACTGAAGCTTTCTTT. The chain links TRBV5-1 to TRBJ1-1, with D unresolved. The germline gives CDR1 SGHRS, CDR2 YFSETQ. CDR3 length equals 13 residues. The germline V and J ends were trimmed by 0 bases and 5 bases, with 8 bases remaining between them.

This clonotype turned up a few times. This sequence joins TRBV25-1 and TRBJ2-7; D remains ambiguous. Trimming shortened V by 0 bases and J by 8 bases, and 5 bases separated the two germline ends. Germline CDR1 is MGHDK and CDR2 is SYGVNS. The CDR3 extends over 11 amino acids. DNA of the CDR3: TGTGCCAGCAGTGAATATCCGCAGCAGTACTTC. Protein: CASSEYPQQYF.

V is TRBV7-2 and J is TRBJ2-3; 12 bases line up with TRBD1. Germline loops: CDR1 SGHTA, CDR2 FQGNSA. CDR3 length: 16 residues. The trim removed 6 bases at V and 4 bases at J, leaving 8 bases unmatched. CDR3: CASSRVGTGGADTQYF. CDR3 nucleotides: TGTGCCAGCAGTCGTGTCGGGACAGGGGGCGCAGATACGCAGTATTTT.

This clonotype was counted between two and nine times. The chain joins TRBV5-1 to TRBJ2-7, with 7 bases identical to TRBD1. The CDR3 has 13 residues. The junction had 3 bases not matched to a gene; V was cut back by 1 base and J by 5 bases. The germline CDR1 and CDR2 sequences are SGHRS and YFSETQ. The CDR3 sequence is CASSLTGVHEQYF. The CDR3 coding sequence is TGCGCCAGCAGCTTGACAGGGGTGCACGAGCAGTACTTC.

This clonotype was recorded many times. The CDR3 DNA follows: TGCAGCGAAACGGGACAGGGAAACTATGGCTACACCTTC. Translated: CSETGQGNYGYTF. The chain carries TRBV29-1 and TRBJ1-2; TRBD1 agrees at 9 bases. The germline V gene has CDR1 SQVTM and CDR2 ANQGSEA. Germline trimming cut 7 bases from V and 2 bases from J; bases unmatched to any gene: 5. This CDR3 region has 13 residues. The full variable domain, rest sourced from reference TRBV29-1 and TRBJ1-2, is SAVISQKPSRDICQRGTSLTIQCQVDSQVTMMFWYRQQPGQSLTLIATANQGSEATYESGFVIDKFPISRPNLTFSTLTVSNMSPEDSSIYLCSETGQGNYGYTFGSGTRLTVV.

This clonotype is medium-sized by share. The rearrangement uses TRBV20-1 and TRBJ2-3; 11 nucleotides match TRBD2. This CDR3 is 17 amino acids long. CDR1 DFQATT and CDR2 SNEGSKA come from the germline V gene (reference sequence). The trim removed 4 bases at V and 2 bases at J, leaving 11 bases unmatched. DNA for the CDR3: TGCAGTGCTACCCGCACCGGGACTAGCGGATCCACAGATACGCAGTATTTT. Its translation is CSATRTGTSGSTDTQYF.